The following is a T cell receptor (beta chain) sequence with its context. Its cognate antigen is unknown. The source of the sample is a study of CD8 T cells in ankylosing spondylitis. Whole-study findings and limits: Reportedly, disease-linked clones are significantly enriched in ankylosing spondylitis patients' matched synovial fluid. Previously reported in reactive arthritis synovial fluid and blood were some of the motif variants. Blood of patients with ankylosing spondylitis appeared to be characterized by a TCR beta motif of several highly homologous variants.

Quantitative 5'-RACE with molecular barcodes produced the TCR beta libraries. TCRdb re-called the 5' RACE reads through MiXCR, storing one row per CDR3 protein. This table holds around 450,000 distinct CDR3 sequences, approximately 26% found once. The V gene's germline CDR1 is DFQATT and CDR2 SNEGSKA (reference sequence). The germline V and J ends were trimmed by 0 bases and 5 bases, with 15 bases remaining between them. The CDR3 consists of 15 residues. Sequencing used blood, either unsorted or a sorted T cell fraction (not recorded which). The chain links TRBV20-1 to TRBJ2-3; D is possibly TRBD1 or TRBD2 (6 bases each). This receptor was taken from a male donor with ankylosing spondylitis. The CDR3 region is CSARDGSVRGDTQYF. CDR3 DNA: TGCAGTGCTAGAGACGGGAGCGTCAGGGGAGATACGCAGTATTTT.